This is a list of T cell receptor beta chains from one sample in a study of T cells in Graves' hyperthyroidism and ophthalmopathy. TCRdb called the multiplex PCR reads again in MiXCR, with one record for every CDR3 protein. The profile covers 750,000 to 900,000 distinct CDR3 sequences, with 38% appearing a single time and about 9% taken by the ten largest. Sequencing was done on a sample of blood. The receptors come from a man aged 18 to 35 with Graves' hyperthyroidism. The CDR3 runs from the conserved cysteine through the conserved F or W. The D gene is left open where the match is weak. Where a row states a size, it is once, few, many or the class of an expanded clone; other rows omit it.

J gene,D gene,V gene,clone size,CDR3 DNA,CDR3 protein
TRBJ2-7,-,TRBV5-1,few,TGCGCCAGCAGCTTACGGGACCCCAAGCTCCACGAGCAGTACTTC,CASSLRDPKLHEQYF
TRBJ2-5,-,TRBV5-8,-,TGTGCCAGCAGATCGACTACAGGGTCGGAGACCCAGTACTTC,CASRSTTGSETQYF
TRBJ2-5,-,TRBV10-3,-,TGTGCCATCAGTTTTGCGGAGATACAAGAGACCCAGTACTTC,CAISFAEIQETQYF
TRBJ2-2,TRBD2,TRBV4-1,-,TGCGCCAGCAGCCCGGGCGGGAGGAACACCGGGGAGCTGTTTTTT,CASSPGGRNTGELFF
TRBJ1-5,-,TRBV19,many,TGTGCCAGTAGCGTCGAGGACGACGGCAATCAGCCCCAGCATTTT,CASSVEDDGNQPQHF
TRBJ2-7,-,TRBV7-9,-,TGTGCCAGCAGCTCGTCCAATCCCCACGAGCAGTACTTC,CASSSSNPHEQYF
TRBJ2-7,-,TRBV29-1,-,TGCAGCCCCTACAGGTATCTCTCGGAGCAGTACTTC,CSPYRYLSEQYF
TRBJ1-3,-,TRBV10-3,many,TGTGCCATCACTGCAGCCTCTGGAAACACCATATATTTT,CAITAASGNTIYF
TRBJ1-2,-,TRBV4-1,-,TGCGCCAGCAGCCGAGAGACATACTATGGCTACACCTTC,CASSRETYYGYTF
TRBJ1-1,-,TRBV15,many,TGTGCCACCGAGGATTTGGGGACTGAAGCTTTCTTT,CATEDLGTEAFF
TRBJ2-7,-,TRBV12-3/TRBV12-4,few,TGTGCCAGCAGTAAACAGACAAATTACGAGCAGTACTTC,CASSKQTNYEQYF
TRBJ1-4,TRBD1,TRBV12-3/TRBV12-4,-,TGTGCCAGCAGGCTCGGGATCGGGGCAGGGGGTAATGAAAAACTGTTTTTT,CASRLGIGAGGNEKLFF
TRBJ2-5,TRBD2,TRBV10-2,many,TGCGCCAGCACGAGCGGGAGGCCTCTGGACGGCCAGTACTTC,CASTSGRPLDGQYF
TRBJ1-5,-,TRBV7-2,few,TGTGCCAGCAGCTTAACCTTGGACGGGGACAATCAGCCCCAGCATTTT,CASSLTLDGDNQPQHF
TRBJ2-5,TRBD2,TRBV28,-,TGTGCCACCAAGCGGGAGATGGGAGAGACCCAGTACTTC,CATKREMGETQYF
TRBJ1-1,TRBD1,TRBV25-1,-,TGTGCCAGCAGTGAATATCCGGGACAGGCTTTGGAAGCTTTCTTT,CASSEYPGQALEAFF